Listed below are T cell receptor beta chains from one sample, sequenced in a study of shared clonotypes between healthy human individuals. Assay used: immunoSEQ multiplex PCR; TCRdb lists only in-frame clones, some missing. The repertoire holds about 2 million clones, with roughly 94% as singletons. The specimen sequenced was naive CD8+ T cells sorted from blood. All receptors derive from a man between 18 and 29 years old in good health. The CDR3 runs from the conserved cysteine through the conserved F or W. D genes are given only for firm matches. Some rows mark clone size as missing; the rest say once, few, many or name a class of expanded clone.

TRBJ2-7 TRBV27 NA NA CASSLGPESYEQYF TGTGCCAGCAGTTTAGGGCCTGAATCCTACGAGCAGTACTTC
TRBJ2-1 TRBV4-3 NA TRBD1 CASSQVWGQTSSYNEQFF TGCGCCAGCAGCCAAGTCTGGGGACAGACGAGCTCCTACAATGAGCAGTTCTTC
TRBJ2-2 TRBV9 NA TRBD2 CASSDSGRAASTGELFF TGTGCCAGCAGCGATAGCGGGAGGGCCGCAAGCACCGGGGAGCTGTTTTTT
TRBJ1-1 TRBV5-1 few TRBD1 CASSLEGTGGTEAFF TGCGCCAGCAGCTTGGAGGGGACAGGGGGCACTGAAGCTTTCTTT
TRBJ1-2 TRBV9 NA NA CASSGGSLGNYGYTF TGTGCCAGCAGCGGGGGAAGCCTGGGTAACTATGGCTACACCTTC
TRBJ2-1 TRBV19 NA TRBD1 CASSTGGAGHNEQFF TGTGCCAGTAGTACAGGGGGCGCGGGCCACAATGAGCAGTTCTTC
TRBJ2-1 TRBV9 NA NA CASSLGAPNSYNEQFF TGTGCCAGCAGCCTAGGGGCCCCTAACTCCTACAATGAGCAGTTCTTC
TRBJ1-2 TRBV27 NA TRBD1 CASSLSPASGDRGPDYGYTF TGTGCCAGCAGTTTATCCCCCGCCTCCGGGGACAGGGGGCCGGACTATGGCTACACCTTC
TRBJ1-5 TRBV12-1 NA NA CASSHLRDRGPDSNQPQHF TGTGCCAGCAGCCATCTCCGGGACAGGGGGCCAGATAGCAATCAGCCCCAGCATTTT
TRBJ1-4 TRBV6-5 once TRBD1 CASSLQGTNEKLFF TGTGCCAGCAGTCTACAGGGGACTAATGAAAAACTGTTTTTT
TRBJ1-4 TRBV27 NA NA CASSLWGGDEKLFF TGTGCCAGCAGTTTATGGGGAGGGGATGAAAAACTGTTTTTT
TRBJ2-5 TRBV7-9 NA TRBD2 CASLGTSGAEYQETQYF TGTGCCAGCCTCGGGACTAGCGGAGCCGAGTACCAAGAGACCCAGTACTTC
TRBJ1-1 TRBV9 NA TRBD1 CASSETGYGTEAFF TGTGCCAGCAGTGAGACAGGGTACGGCACTGAAGCTTTCTTT
TRBJ1-5 TRBV6-6 few NA CASRGGSNQPQHF TGTGCCAGCAGAGGGGGAAGCAATCAGCCCCAGCATTTT
TRBJ1-1 TRBV27 NA NA CASISGTLGGSEAFF TGTGCCAGCATCTCCGGGACCCTCGGGGGGTCTGAAGCTTTCTTT
TRBJ2-3 TRBV5-4 once NA CASSPDREDTQYF TGTGCCAGCAGTCCGGACCGGGAGGATACGCAGTATTTT
TRBJ2-3 TRBV5-6 NA NA CASSSGPGWGGTDTQYF TGTGCCAGCAGCTCGGGACCCGGGTGGGGGGGCACAGATACGCAGTATTTT
TRBJ1-6 TRBV4-1 NA TRBD1 CASSQAPGTGGRNSPLHF TGCGCCAGCAGCCAAGCTCCCGGGACAGGCGGCCGTAATTCACCCCTCCACTTT
TRBJ1-1 TRBV9 NA TRBD1 CASSPGGYTEAFF TGTGCCAGCAGCCCAGGGGGGTACACTGAAGCTTTCTTT
TRBJ1-2 TRBV19 NA TRBD1 CASSTDRAHGYTF TGTGCCAGTAGTACCGACAGGGCTCACGGCTACACCTTC
TRBJ2-3 TRBV29-1 NA NA CSVEGSLKGDTDTQYF TGCAGCGTTGAAGGGAGCCTAAAGGGGGACACAGATACGCAGTATTTT
TRBJ2-5 TRBV19 NA NA CASSTHWTAEIQETQYF TGTGCCAGTAGTACCCATTGGACGGCCGAGATCCAAGAGACCCAGTACTTC
TRBJ2-7 TRBV6-5 few NA CASSYSQGREQYF TGTGCCAGCAGTTACTCACAGGGACGCGAGCAGTACTTC
TRBJ2-1 TRBV4-1 NA TRBD1 CASSPSPGTGNEQFF TGCGCCAGCAGCCCTAGTCCCGGGACAGGGAATGAGCAGTTCTTC
TRBJ2-2 TRBV7-2 NA NA CASSLGVGELFF TGTGCCAGCAGCTTAGGGGTCGGGGAGCTGTTTTTT
TRBJ1-2 TRBV30 NA NA CAWSVAGYGYTF TGTGCCTGGAGTGTAGCCGGCTATGGCTACACCTTC